The 27 T cell receptor beta chains reported below all come from one sample, sequenced in a study of blood T cell repertoires in COVID-19. The table came from immunoSEQ multiplex PCR; TCRdb's copy has only in-frame clones and leaves some out. The sample has hundreds of thousands of clones, around 82% seen once. Sequenced input: PBMCs or T cells enriched from blood (not recorded which). Receptor source: a woman aged 45-65 years who had been exposed to COVID-19.

V and J are TRBV18 and TRBJ2-7; perhaps TRBD1 as D (5 bases). Germline CDR1 is KGHSH and CDR2 is LQKENI. This CDR3 is 13 amino acids long. Trimming pared 3 bases from V and 3 bases from J, leaving 9 bases between. The CDR3 loop is CASSPQGIYEQYF. The DNA for the CDR3 is TGTGCCAGCTCACCTCAGGGAATCTACGAGCAGTACTTC.

V usage is TRBV28 and J usage is TRBJ2-5; D unclear. From germline, CDR1 is MDHEN and CDR2 SYDVKM. CDR3 length: 12 residues. Between the trimmed V and J ends, which lost 5 bases and 3 bases, there was a span of 7 bases. The CDR3 DNA is TGTGCCAGCAGTCCTGTTGAAGAGACCCAGTACTTC. It codes for CASSPVEETQYF.

The chain is built from TRBV19 and TRBJ1-4, with D possibly matching TRBD1 (5 bases). The CDR3 loop spans 15 amino acids. V lost 4 bases and J 8 bases, leaving 17 bases between the germline ends. Germline values: CDR1 LNHDA, CDR2 SQIVND (reference sequence). CDR3 sequence reads: CASSTVGPAREKLFF. The CDR3, as DNA: TGTGCCAGTAGTACGGTGGGGCCAGCAAGGGAAAAACTGTTTTTT. The full variable domain, with the rest looked up from reference TRBV19 and TRBJ1-4, is DGGITQSPKYLFRKEGQNVTLSCEQNLNHDAMYWYRQDPGQGLRLIYYSQIVNDFQKGDIAEGYSVSREKKESFPLTVTSAQKNPTAFYLCASSTVGPAREKLFFGSGTQLSVL.

The chain carries TRBV5-8 and TRBJ1-1; a weak D match, TRBD1 (5 bases). The germline V and J ends were trimmed by 3 bases and 0 bases, with 15 bases remaining between them. The CDR3 loop spans 16 amino acids. The germline V gene has CDR1 SGHTS and CDR2 YDEGEE. The CDR3 sequence is CASSSGRVLMNTEAFF. CDR3 DNA: TGTGCCAGCAGCTCGGGCAGGGTTTTGATGAACACTGAAGCTTTCTTT.

V is TRBV7-2 and J is TRBJ1-2; tentatively, D is TRBD1 (6 bases). The germline CDR1 and CDR2 sequences are SGHTA and FQGNSA. The V gene lost 2 bases and the J gene lost 4 bases, with 14 bases spanning the gap. The CDR3 has 15 residues. Here the CDR3 reads CASSLSGEGIYGYTF. The CDR3 DNA reads as TGTGCCAGCAGCTTATCAGGGGAGGGAATCTATGGCTACACCTTC.

The J gene is TRBJ2-6, the V gene TRBV4-2; D remains ambiguous. The CDR3 is 16 residues long. With 0 bases removed from V and 0 bases from J, the gap between germline ends came to 6 bases. From germline, CDR1 is LGHNA and CDR2 YNFKEQ. The CDR3 protein is CASSQEPSSGANVLTF. The CDR3 DNA sequence: TGTGCCAGCAGCCAAGAACCGAGCTCTGGGGCCAACGTCCTGACTTTC.

The chain carries TRBV12-5 and TRBJ2-1; weak D call: TRBD2 (5 bases). The CDR3 consists of 16 residues. Trimming shortened V by 7 bases and J by 4 bases, and 20 bases separated the two germline ends. CDR1 and CDR2 (germline): LGHNT, FRNRAP. CDR3 in DNA: TGTGCTAGTGCCTCCCCCTCGGGGTTAATATACAATGAGCAGTTCTTC. Protein: CASASPSGLIYNEQFF.

The chain recombines TRBV10-2 with TRBJ1-2; possible D gene TRBD1, 5 bases. V dropped 0 bases and J dropped 8 bases, with 10 bases sitting between them. Germline CDR1 reads WSHSY; CDR2 reads SAAADI. The CDR3 covers 13 residues. CDR3 bases: TGCGCCAGCAGTGAGTCTCAGGGTGGAGGCTACACCTTC. Protein: CASSESQGGGYTF.

A few counts support this clone. The chain is built from TRBV5-4 and TRBJ2-3, with TRBD2 matching over 8 bases. CDR3 length equals 16 residues. The V gene's germline CDR1 is SGHNT and CDR2 YYREEE (reference sequence). Unmatched junction bases numbered 8, after V lost 0 bases and J lost 5 bases. CDR3 in amino acids: CASSLGGAGGQDTQYF. In DNA form, the CDR3 reads TGTGCCAGCAGCTTGGGCGGGGCGGGGGGCCAAGATACGCAGTATTTT.

The chain uses TRBV4-1 and TRBJ2-7, with a weak D call TRBD2 (6 bases). CDR1 and CDR2 from the germline V gene are MGHRA and YSYEKL. The CDR3 totals 15 residues. V was cut by 0 bases and J by 2 bases, with 11 bases left in between. In nucleotides, the CDR3 is TGCGCCAGCAGCCAAGATTTGGGGGGACCCTACGAGCAGTACTTC. Translation: CASSQDLGGPYEQYF.

The J gene is TRBJ1-1, the V gene TRBV21-1. TRBV21-1 is recorded as a pseudogene. The CDR3 spans 17 residues. The CDR3 reads CASSNWGGREVYTEAFF. Here the CDR3 DNA reads TGTGCCAGCAGCAACTGGGGGGGGCGGGAGGTTTACACTGAAGCTTTCTTT.

This chain joins TRBV7-9 and TRBJ2-5; unclear D gene. Germline values: CDR1 SEHNR, CDR2 FQNEAQ (reference sequence). The CDR3 sequence is 15 residues long. The V end lost 3 bases, the J end lost 2 bases, and 13 bases lay between the germline ends. The CDR3 reads CASSLRMVEQETQYF. CDR3 DNA sequence: TGTGCCAGCAGCTTGAGGATGGTAGAGCAAGAGACCCAGTACTTC. The variable domain in full, with the rest retrieved from reference TRBV7-9 and TRBJ2-5, is DTGVSQNPRHKITKRGQNVTFRCDPISEHNRLYWYRQTLGQGPEFLTYFQNEAQLEKSRLLSDRFSAERPKGSFSTLEIQRTEQGDSAMYLCASSLRMVEQETQYFGPGTRLLVL.

On this clone: This specimen includes other DNA sequences encoding the same CDR3. This sequence joins TRBV11-2 and TRBJ1-2, with D unresolved. Germline CDR1 and CDR2: SGHAT and FQNNGV. Trimming removed 0 bases at V and 2 bases at J, with 7 bases between. The CDR3 covers 14 residues. CDR3 residues: CASSLDSGNYGYTF. CDR3 DNA sequence: TGTGCCAGCAGCTTAGATTCCGGGAACTATGGCTACACCTTC. The full variable domain, rest sourced from reference TRBV11-2 and TRBJ1-2, is EAGVAQSPRYKIIEKRQSVAFWCNPISGHATLYWYQQILGQGPKLLIQFQNNGVVDDSQLPKDRFSAERLKGVDSTLKIQPAKLEDSAVYLCASSLDSGNYGYTFGSGTRLTVV.

This chain links TRBV19 with TRBJ1-3; D is uncertain. The CDR3 has 13 residues. The germline gives CDR1 LNHDA, CDR2 SQIVND (reference sequence). V lost 1 base, J lost 4 bases, and 5 bases lay in between. Here the CDR3 DNA reads TGTGCCAGTAGTATAGTCTTGGGAAACACCATATATTTT. Encoded protein: CASSIVLGNTIYF.

V is TRBV28 and J is TRBJ2-3, with 7 bases identical to TRBD1. Trimming removed 3 bases from V and 2 bases from J; junction bases left unmatched: 8. CDR1 MDHEN and CDR2 SYDVKM come from the germline V gene. This CDR3 contains 16 residues. In DNA, the CDR3 is TGTGCCAGCAGTTTCACCGGGACAGTAGTCACAGATACGCAGTATTTT. As protein: CASSFTGTVVTDTQYF. Variable domain in full (rest from reference TRBV28 and TRBJ2-3): DVKVTQSSRYLVKRTGEKVFLECVQDMDHENMFWYRQDPGLGLRLIYFSYDVKMKEKGDIPEGYSVSREKKERFSLILESASTNQTSMYLCASSFTGTVVTDTQYFGPGTRLTVL.

This chain connects TRBV30 to TRBJ1-1; no reliable D call. Germline V CDR1 and CDR2: GTSNPN, SVGIG (reference sequence). This CDR3 region has 13 residues. V dropped 5 bases and J dropped 3 bases, with 13 bases sitting between them. CDR3 nucleotide sequence: TGTGCCTGGGCCCCGGGGTACGACACTGAAGCTTTCTTT. It is translated as CAWAPGYDTEAFF. Full variable domain (rest looked up from reference TRBV30 and TRBJ1-1): SQTIHQWPATLVQPVGSPLSLECTVEGTSNPNLYWYRQAAGRGLQLLFYSVGIGQISSEVPQNLSASRPQDRQFILSSKKLLLSDSGFYLCAWAPGYDTEAFFGQGTRLTVV.

This chain connects TRBV23-1 to TRBJ1-5; D is ambiguous. TRBV23-1 has ORF status, its function being uncertain. The V end lost 0 bases, the J end lost 10 bases, and 22 bases lay between the germline ends. The CDR3 covers 17 residues. CDR3 region: CASSQSVARCHSIPQHF. The CDR3 DNA reads as TGCGCCAGCAGTCAATCGGTCGCCAGGTGTCATTCCATACCCCAGCATTTT.

As for this clone: The sample holds other DNA sequences that translate to the same CDR3. The chain recombines TRBV18 with TRBJ1-1; D possibly corresponds to TRBD1 (6 bases). The germline gives CDR1 KGHSH, CDR2 LQKENI. The CDR3 totals 13 residues. Trimming removed 3 bases at V and 4 bases at J, with 9 bases between. This chain's CDR3 is CASSPAGATEAFF. The CDR3 region has the DNA TGTGCCAGCTCACCGGCAGGGGCCACTGAAGCTTTCTTT.

This clone came up once. This chain joins TRBV24-1 and TRBJ2-3; 7 bases align to TRBD1. CDR1 and CDR2 (germline): KGHDR, SFDVKD. The CDR3 covers 14 residues. Trimming cost V 4 bases and J 6 bases; bases outside gene matches: 6. CDR3 sequence: CATSDTGESDTQYF. DNA of the CDR3: TGTGCCACCAGTGACACAGGGGAGTCGGATACGCAGTATTTT.

The chain has TRBV18 and TRBJ1-4; D is unresolved. The CDR3 consists of 16 residues. Germline V CDR1 and CDR2: KGHSH, LQKENI. Trimming took 4 bases from V and 0 from J, leaving 12 bases between them. CDR3 residues: CASSQRHLATNEKLFF. The CDR3, as DNA: TGTGCCAGCTCACAACGACACCTTGCAACTAATGAAAAACTGTTTTTT. The full variable domain, its missing parts supplied by reference TRBV18 and TRBJ1-4, is NAGVMQNPRHLVRRRGQEARLRCSPMKGHSHVYWYRQLPEEGLKFMVYLQKENIIDESGMPKERFSAEFPKEGPSILRIQQVVRGDSAAYFCASSQRHLATNEKLFFGSGTQLSVL.

This sequence joins TRBV4-1 and TRBJ1-2; D possibly corresponds to TRBD1 (5 bases). The CDR3 spans 15 residues. With 0 bases removed from V and 2 bases from J, the gap between germline ends came to 10 bases. Per the germline V gene, CDR1 is MGHRA and CDR2 is YSYEKL. The CDR3 here is CASSQDPQGNYGYTF. In DNA form, the CDR3 reads TGCGCCAGCAGCCAAGATCCTCAGGGAAACTATGGCTACACCTTC.

The gene calls are TRBV21-1 and TRBJ1-3; the tabulated D call, TRBD1, remains unverified against the DNA. TRBV21-1 is listed as a pseudogene. The CDR3 runs to 16 residues. This CDR3 reads CASSRPGDKVGNTIYF. CDR3 DNA: TGTGCCAGCAGCAGACCAGGGGATAAGGTCGGAAACACCATATATTTT.

Concerning this clone: One junction end does not reproduce the germline sequence, and a read error may be involved. The chain is built from TRBV28 and TRBJ1-2, with TRBD1 matching 9 bases. CDR1 MDHEN and CDR2 SYDVKM come from the germline V gene. This CDR3 has 14 residues. The CDR3 is CASRLGTGIDGYTF. Here the CDR3 DNA reads TGTGCCAGCCGTTTAGGGACAGGGATTGATGGCTACACCTTC.

This clone came up once. The chain combines TRBV9 with TRBJ2-5; 7 bases line up with TRBD2. V dropped 0 bases and J dropped 4; count of bases not matched to a gene: 6. CDR1 is SGDLS, CDR2 YYNGEE, per germline. The CDR3 consists of 15 residues. CDR3 DNA: TGTGCCAGCAGCGTAGGTTGGGGGGAGGGAGAGACCCAGTACTTC. Protein sequence: CASSVGWGEGETQYF.

This chain connects TRBV10-3 to TRBJ2-2, with TRBD1 identical over 7 bases. V trimming: 2 bases; J trimming: 0 bases; junction bases outside the gene matches: 0. CDR1 is ENHRY and CDR2 is SYGVKD in the germline V gene. The CDR3 contains 15 residues. The CDR3 protein is CAISEDRANTGELFF. CDR3 coding DNA: TGTGCCATCAGTGAGGACAGGGCGAACACCGGGGAGCTGTTTTTT.

This chain connects TRBV10-3 to TRBJ1-1, with 9 nucleotides matching TRBD1. The V gene's germline CDR1 is ENHRY and CDR2 SYGVKD. The trim removed 6 bases at V and 1 base at J, leaving 0 bases unmatched. There are 13 residues in the CDR3. CDR3 coding DNA: TGTGCCATCAGACAGGGGGCGAACACTGAAGCTTTCTTT. It specifies CAIRQGANTEAFF.

This sequence joins TRBV7-2 and TRBJ2-7, with 10 bases that match TRBD2. The V and J ends lost 0 bases and 7 bases, in that order; junction bases with no gene match: 6. The CDR3 covers 15 residues. Per germline, CDR1 SGHTA and CDR2 FQGNSA. The CDR3 region is CASSLAASGGREQYF. The DNA for the CDR3 is TGTGCCAGCAGCTTAGCGGCTAGCGGGGGAAGGGAGCAGTACTTC.